This TCR beta chain was captured by sequencing in a study of tumor and adjacent non-tumor tissue in lung cancer. Study at large: There were roughly 11 adenocarcinoma, a couple of squamous cell carcinoma and 1 small cell lung cancer cases. Each sample yielded roughly 4 million productive TCRbeta reads on average. Study-wide points: Higher tumor TCR diversity was associated with shorter survival.

TCRbeta libraries were built with three rounds of nested PCR, modified from ARM-PCR. TCRdb independently ran MiXCR on the multiplex PCR reads; one entry per CDR3 protein. In the table there are approximately 110,000 distinct CDR3 sequences, 60% to 80% of which are singletons. This CDR3 has 16 amino acids. The germline V gene encodes CDR1 MGHRA and CDR2 YSYEKL. RNA was extracted from bulk tissue without any cell sorting. This clonotype occurred once. Its target is not known. Compared with germline, one end of the junction differs, possibly owing to a read error. This clonotype originated in a woman aged 60 to 75 with non-small cell lung cancer. This chain links TRBV4-1 with TRBJ2-1, with 7 bases aligning to TRBD1. Sequenced input: lung tumor tissue. The CDR3 nucleotides are TGCGCCAACAGCCCCCCGGGACAGAACTCCTACAATGAGCAGTTCTTC. Translation: CANSPPGQNSYNEQFF.